The 24 T cell receptor beta chains below come from one sample, sequenced in a study of blood T cells in healthy people across ages. Then a second PCR, running roughly 7 to 11 cycles, was carried out with a sample-barcoded 5' primer and a J-beta primer mix. TCRdb ran MiXCR on the 5' RACE reads and lists one entry per CDR3 protein. This repertoire shows 780,000 or so distinct CDR3 sequences, about 56% found once; its top ten account for roughly 25%. Sequencing used blood. The origin of the receptors is a man aged 35-49 years in good health.

The genes are TRBV6-1 and TRBJ2-7; 12 nucleotides agree with TRBD2. The CDR3 has 15 amino acids. Germline V CDR1 and CDR2: MNHNS, SASEGT. The J segment lost 6 bases and the V segment lost 6 bases, leaving 9 bases of the junction unmatched. The CDR3 region is CASSVLLLAGGEQYF. The DNA of the CDR3 is TGTGCCAGCAGCGTTCTCCTACTAGCGGGGGGCGAGCAGTACTTC.

The chain employs TRBV20-1 and TRBJ2-7; D call uncertain. V lost 6 bases and J 8 bases, leaving 11 bases between the germline ends. This CDR3 spans 10 amino acids. Germline values: CDR1 DFQATT, CDR2 SNEGSKA (reference sequence). For the CDR3, the DNA is TGCAGTGCCGTCTTATCAAAGCAGTACTTC. As protein: CSAVLSKQYF.

The chain carries TRBV29-1 and TRBJ2-3; D possibly corresponds to TRBD2 (5 bases). The CDR3 is 15 amino acids. In germline, CDR1 is SQVTM, CDR2 ANQGSEA. Trimming cost V 4 bases and J 3 bases, with 17 bases left between them. CDR3 in amino acids: CSVVGTGISTDTQYF. The CDR3 bases are TGCAGCGTTGTGGGTACGGGGATTAGTACAGATACGCAGTATTTT.

This chain uses TRBV19 with TRBJ2-5; D gene unclear. There are 13 residues in the CDR3. V was clipped by 6 bases and J by 3 bases, with 11 bases between them. Germline V gene sequence: CDR1 LNHDA, CDR2 SQIVND (reference sequence). The CDR3 coding sequence is TGTGCCAGTAGGCGCTTGGGCGAAGAGACCCAGTACTTC. Its protein is CASRRLGEETQYF.

V usage is TRBV7-3 and J usage is TRBJ2-1; unclear D gene. Germline V CDR1 and CDR2: SGHTA, FQGTGA. The CDR3 has 13 residues. The germline V and J ends were trimmed by 3 bases and 7 bases, with 10 bases remaining between them. The CDR3 sequence: CASSFMIGNEQFF. The DNA for the CDR3 is TGTGCCAGCAGCTTTATGATCGGAAATGAGCAGTTCTTC.

This clonotype was counted only a few times. V usage is TRBV4-3 and J usage is TRBJ2-1; D is uncertain. Per germline, CDR1 LGHNA and CDR2 YSLEER. The CDR3 covers 18 residues. The V end lost 5 bases, the J end lost 0 bases, and 20 bases lay between the germline ends. CDR3 protein: CASSKAARPHNSYNEQFF. CDR3 coding DNA: TGCGCCAGCAGCAAAGCAGCTAGGCCCCATAACTCCTACAATGAGCAGTTCTTC.

This chain joins TRBV24-1 and TRBJ1-5, with D unresolved. Between the trimmed V and J ends, which lost 2 bases and 4 bases, there was a span of 14 bases. Germline V lookup: CDR1 KGHDR, CDR2 SFDVKD. This CDR3 has 16 amino acids. In nucleotides, the CDR3 is TGTGCCACCAGTGATTCACGGCCAGGCACAAATCAGCCCCAGCATTTT. This codes for CATSDSRPGTNQPQHF.

The chain recombines TRBV7-2 with TRBJ1-2; the D gene is possibly TRBD1 (6 bases). In germline, CDR1 is SGHTA, CDR2 FQGNSA. The V gene lost 9 bases and the J gene lost 3 bases, with 20 bases spanning the gap. This CDR3 comprises 15 residues. CDR3 sequence reads: CASRKARGLDYGYTF. The CDR3 coding sequence is TGTGCCAGTCGAAAGGCCAGGGGTTTGGACTATGGCTACACCTTC.

This clonotype came up once. The chain employs TRBV12-3 or TRBV12-4 and TRBJ1-2, with D possibly TRBD1 on 5 matching bases. Trimming took 7 bases from V and 4 from J, leaving 13 bases between them. The CDR3 is made up of 13 amino acids. CDR3 sequence: CASTRGTTYGYTF. Written as DNA, the CDR3 is TGTGCCAGCACCCGGGGGACCACCTATGGCTACACCTTC.

V is TRBV29-1 and J is TRBJ2-3; D gene uncertain. The CDR3 extends over 14 amino acids. Germline loops: CDR1 SQVTM, CDR2 ANQGSEA. Trimming took 6 bases from V and 2 from J, leaving 15 bases between them. CDR3 in DNA: TGCAGCGTGGCCGGCGGTGGAGCCACAGATACGCAGTATTTT. This sequence encodes CSVAGGGATDTQYF.

This clonotype was observed many times. This chain connects TRBV20-1 to TRBJ1-5; D might be TRBD1 (5 bases). The CDR3 spans 13 residues. Germline V gene sequence: CDR1 DFQATT, CDR2 SNEGSKA (reference sequence). V lost 3 bases and J 10 bases, leaving 16 bases between the germline ends. The CDR3 here is CSASIGGGTPQHF. DNA for the CDR3: TGCAGTGCTAGTATAGGTGGAGGGACCCCCCAGCATTTT.

This clonotype appeared a single time. The V gene is TRBV10-3, the J gene TRBJ2-3, with a weak D call TRBD1 (6 bases). Germline V lookup: CDR1 ENHRY, CDR2 SYGVKD. The CDR3 is 13 amino acids. Deletions cut 2 bases from V and 9 bases from J, with 12 bases between. The CDR3 sequence: CAISENREWTQYF. CDR3 DNA sequence: TGTGCCATCAGTGAGAACAGGGAATGGACGCAGTATTTT.

CDR3 sequence reads: CASSQGGRGEQFF. CDR3 in DNA: TGTGCCAGCAGCCAAGGAGGGAGAGGTGAGCAGTTCTTC. The J gene is TRBJ2-1, the V gene TRBV3-1; TRBD2 is a possible D gene (5 bases). The length of the CDR3 is 13 residues. Trimming pared 1 base from V and 9 bases from J, leaving 10 bases between. From germline, CDR1 is LGHDT and CDR2 YNNKEL (reference sequence).

This chain joins TRBV4-3 and TRBJ2-7; 15 bases line up with TRBD2. Looked up from germline, CDR1 is LGHNA and CDR2 is YSLEER. Trimming cost V 0 bases and J 4 bases; bases outside gene matches: 4. The CDR3 loop spans 17 amino acids. The CDR3 spells CASSQEQGTSGRYEQYF. Written as DNA, the CDR3 is TGCGCCAGCAGCCAAGAACAGGGGACTAGCGGGAGGTACGAGCAGTACTTC.

This chain joins TRBV7-9 and TRBJ1-4, with D hard to call. This CDR3 has 16 residues. Germline assignment: CDR1 SEHNR and CDR2 FQNEAQ (reference sequence). V was pared by 5 bases and J by 7 bases, with 20 bases between. This CDR3 is CASSPRTAHVGEKLFF. CDR3 coding DNA: TGTGCCAGCAGCCCTCGGACGGCCCATGTCGGTGAAAAACTGTTTTTT.

Only a few counts were recorded for this clonotype. The chain couples TRBV6-5 to TRBJ2-5; 9 bases line up with TRBD1. Per germline, CDR1 MNHEY and CDR2 SVGAGI. The CDR3 runs 16 residues. V trimming: 4 bases; J trimming: 4 bases; junction bases outside the gene matches: 10. This chain's CDR3 is CASSFLDRGGGETQYF. As DNA, the CDR3 is TGTGCCAGCAGTTTCCTGGACAGGGGAGGGGGAGAGACCCAGTACTTC.

CDR3 nucleotides: TGCGCCAGCAGCTTGGATAGTAGAGTAGGATCAAACATTCAGTACTTC. The encoded protein is CASSLDSRVGSNIQYF. The chain combines TRBV5-1 with TRBJ2-4; D gene unclear. Per germline, CDR1 SGHRS and CDR2 YFSETQ. The germline V and J ends were trimmed by 0 bases and 6 bases, with 16 bases remaining between them. The CDR3 length is 16 residues.

The chain carries TRBV29-1 and TRBJ2-1, with D perhaps matching TRBD1 (6 bases). Deletions cut 7 bases from V and 0 bases from J, with 19 bases between. The CDR3 covers 16 residues. Germline-derived CDR1 and CDR2 are SQVTM and ANQGSEA. Written as DNA, the CDR3 is TGCAGCGCCACAACCCAGGACAGTAGCTCCTACAATGAGCAGTTCTTC. Residues: CSATTQDSSSYNEQFF.

In the case of this clonotype: Its ends do not fully match the called genes, so a read error is possible. The chain employs TRBV4-1 and TRBJ2-3; no reliable D call. CDR1 is MGHRA, CDR2 YSYEKL, per germline. CDR3 length equals 14 residues. Here the CDR3 reads CTSSQPINGDTQYF. CDR3 DNA: TGCACCAGCAGCCAGCCCATTAACGGAGATACGCAGTATTTT.

This clonotype was observed at least ten times. This rearrangement joins TRBV4-2 to TRBJ2-4; 10 bases line up with TRBD1. The trim removed 1 base at V and 9 bases at J, leaving 12 bases unmatched. This CDR3 contains 17 residues. Germline CDR1 reads LGHNA; CDR2 reads YNFKEQ. The chain's CDR3 is CASSQAQTGGRLTIQYF. DNA for the CDR3: TGTGCCAGCAGCCAAGCCCAGACAGGGGGCCGTCTCACCATTCAGTACTTC.

The chain links TRBV20-1 to TRBJ2-3; no reliable D call. CDR3 length: 12 residues. In germline, CDR1 is DFQATT, CDR2 SNEGSKA (reference sequence). V gave up 6 bases and J gave up 0 bases, with 7 bases separating them. CDR3 in amino acids: CSAVTSTDTQYF. CDR3 DNA sequence: TGCAGTGCCGTAACTAGCACAGATACGCAGTATTTT.

This clonotype has more than one count but fewer than ten. V and J are TRBV12-3 or TRBV12-4 and TRBJ1-2, with D possibly being TRBD1 (5 bases). CDR3 length equals 14 residues. V lost 5 bases, J lost 4 bases, and 14 bases lay in between. CDR3 sequence: CASSPGTDLYGYTF. The CDR3 bases are TGTGCCAGCAGTCCCGGGACGGATCTCTATGGCTACACCTTC.

This clonotype was seen a handful of times. The V gene is TRBV6-1, the J gene TRBJ1-2, with 8 bases aligning to TRBD1. Germline CDR1 reads MNHNS; CDR2 reads SASEGT. The CDR3 consists of 17 residues. V dropped 5 bases and J dropped 2; count of bases not matched to a gene: 13. CDR3 sequence: CASSPDRAIRENYGYTF. The CDR3 DNA reads TGTGCCAGCAGTCCGGACAGGGCAATTCGAGAGAACTATGGCTACACCTTC.

About this clonotype: One end of the junction varies from germline; a read error may be responsible. The gene calls are TRBV3-1 and TRBJ2-4, with D tentatively TRBD2 (6 bases). TRBJ2-7 matches the DNA end more closely, so the J call is doubtful. In germline, CDR1 is LGHDT, CDR2 YNNKEL (reference sequence). The CDR3 has 15 amino acids. The CDR3 DNA is TGTGCCAGCAGCCAAGTCGCGGGAAGCTCCCACGAGCAGTACTTC. This sequence encodes CASSQVAGSSHEQYF.